This T cell receptor (beta chain) was recovered during a study of shared clonotypes between healthy human individuals. Study-level background: Per donor, three plates held CD4 naive cells, three held CD4 memory, two held CD8 naive and one held CD8 memory.

Study-level results: Four donors held about 5.1% of naive CD4 clonotypes in common. Compared with clonotypes that all four donors shared, non-shared clonotypes had lower generation probabilities.

As handled by the study authors: ImmunoSEQ sequences covered only the junction and lacked quality scores; filtering therefore differed. TCRdb's copy holds only in-frame clones and misses some; the assay was immunoSEQ multiplex PCR. The V and J calls and clone size are taken from that table; D and trimming were inferred from the DNA. Counted here are roughly 1.4 million clones, approximately 98.5% occurring once; the ten biggest clones make up around 0.38%. Regarding this clone: Its antigen is not identified.

V dropped 7 bases and J dropped 3; count of bases not matched to a gene: 5. The germline gives CDR1 MNHNS, CDR2 SASEGT. The CDR3 has 14 residues. The sequencing input was naive CD4+ T cells sorted from blood. The subset here: CD45RA+ positively selected. The chain couples TRBV6-1 to TRBJ2-2; 7 bases align to TRBD1. This TCR derives from a man younger than 45 in good health. CDR3 sequence (DNA): TGTGCCAGCAATAGGGGGCAGTACACCGGGGAGCTGTTTTTT. Its protein is CASNRGQYTGELFF.